What follows is one T cell receptor (beta chain) and its context. This sample was included in a study of regulatory T cells in long-lasting Graves disease. Time point in this sample: persistent/refractory GD, antithyroid drugs over 5 years with positive TRAb. The authors made the TCR library using RNA they extracted from PBMCs. Trimming removed 4 bases from V and 12 bases from J, with 16 bases in between. Germline CDR1 and CDR2: SEHNR and FQNEAQ (reference sequence). This CDR3 spans 12 amino acids. The authors built TCR beta libraries using iRepertoire HTBI primers and Arm-PCR of CDR3 regions. TCRdb itself ran the multiplex PCR reads through MiXCR, one entry per CDR3 protein. The data show 650,000 to 850,000 distinct CDR3 sequences, about 30% seen once.

The receptor was derived from a female donor with Graves disease. This sequence joins TRBV7-9 and TRBJ2-7, with a possible D match to TRBD1 (5 bases). The sequencing here drew on peripheral blood mononuclear cells (PBMCs), taken when the disease was refractory, from a patient treated with antithyroid drugs. The CDR3 spells CASSSLTAVAYF. DNA for the CDR3: TGTGCCAGCAGCTCCTTGACAGCCGTGGCGTACTTC.